The text below deals with one T cell receptor beta chain. Its specificity is unknown. This entry is derived from a study of long-term antiretroviral therapy in people with HIV. Study-level findings and limits: Those clones which expanded before ART made up the dominant part of the repertoire at all time points. Diversity increased after ART yet remained lower than in transplant donor controls.

Survey-level resolution applied to immunoSEQ assay v3.0. The study targeted about 40,000-55,000 T-cell genomes per sample in sequencing. Produced via immunoSEQ multiplex PCR; TCRdb's table is partial and in-frame only. This sample has around 20,000 clones, with roughly 80% found just once. The CDR3 loop spans 15 amino acids. Between the trimmed V and J ends, which lost 0 bases and 8 bases, there was a span of 17 bases. Looked up from germline, CDR1 is SGDLS and CDR2 is YYNGEE. This chain joins TRBV9 and TRBJ1-2; the D gene is possibly TRBD1 (5 bases). The source material was unsorted PBMCs, sampled 0.9 years after starting antiretroviral therapy. This TCR derives from a man between 18 and 29 years old with HIV. The CDR3 DNA reads TGTGCCAGCAGCGTAGAGGTTGGGGGTTCGGGCGGCTACACCTTC. It yields the protein CASSVEVGGSGGYTF.